This T cell receptor beta chain was sequenced in a study of cytomegalovirus exposure and HLA in healthy donors. Concerning this clone itself: Sequence at one end of the junction differs from germline and may be a read error.

CDR3 size: 13 residues. Germline V CDR1 and CDR2: SEHNR, FQNEAQ (reference sequence). The PCR made use of 60 Vbeta and 13 Jbeta primers. Profiled with immunoSEQ multiplex PCR; TCRdb holds only in-frame clones, not every one. This table has 100,000 to 150,000 clones, around four fifths appearing once. The genes are TRBV7-9 and TRBJ2-7, with D possibly TRBD2 on 6 matching bases. Source material: PBMCs. The TCR originated in a male donor in good health and CMV-seronegative. For the CDR3, the DNA is TGTTCCAGCCCTTCAGACCGGCGGGGCCTTCGATACTTC. It codes for CSSPSDRRGLRYF. Full variable domain (rest looked up from reference TRBV7-9 and TRBJ2-7): DTGVSQNPRHKITKRGQNVTFRCDPISEHNRLYWYRQTLGQGPEFLTYFQNEAQLEKSRLLSDRFSAERPKGSFSTLEIQRTEQGDSAMYLCSSPSDRRGLRYFGPGTRLTVT.